This record looks at one T cell receptor beta chain sequence and its context. Antigen: not known. The source of the sample is a study of cytomegalovirus exposure and HLA in healthy donors. Overall study findings and caveats: Roughly uniform sequencing depth across donors was assumed, possibly incorrectly. Across HLA loci, a later analysis found differing TCR association rates, with DRB1 most and HLA-C fewest. Among CMV-associated TCR beta chains, most appeared HLA-restricted in a later analysis.

Though probably carrying unrecorded immune exposures, donors were nominally healthy at sampling. A multiplex PCR was run with 60 Vbeta primers and 13 Jbeta primers. The repertoire was sequenced with immunoSEQ multiplex PCR; TCRdb's copy has only in-frame clones and lacks some. The profile shows around 280,000 clones, 85% to 90% of them singletons. This CDR3 contains 12 residues. Germline-derived CDR1 and CDR2 are SNHLY and FYNNEI. The V end was cut by 2 bases, the J end by 6 bases, with 7 bases between. The chain joins TRBV2 to TRBJ1-1; D is unclear. The sequence was collected from a woman aged 18 to 35 in good health and CMV-seronegative. Material for sequencing was PBMCs. This chain's CDR3 is CASSESVAEAFF. In nucleotides, the CDR3 is TGTGCCAGCAGTGAATCGGTAGCTGAAGCTTTCTTT.